Below, 14 T cell receptor beta chains from the same sample are listed, as sequenced in a study of T cells after yellow fever vaccination. TCRdb ran MiXCR on the 5' RACE reads and lists one entry per CDR3 protein. The sample contains roughly 340,000 distinct CDR3 sequences, 7.5% to 9% of which appear only once. This specimen consisted of PBMCs, obtained on the day of the first yellow fever vaccination. Source of these receptors: a man younger than 35 who received the YFV17D yellow fever vaccine.

This clonotype occurred many times. V gene TRBV5-1 combines with J gene TRBJ2-1, with TRBD2 identical over 7 bases. V dropped 1 base and J dropped 6; count of bases not matched to a gene: 7. This CDR3 is 15 amino acids long. Germline V lookup: CDR1 SGHRS, CDR2 YFSETQ. The CDR3 DNA is TGCGCCAGCAGCTTGTCACTAGCGCAGTCCAATGAGCAGTTCTTC. It is translated as CASSLSLAQSNEQFF.

This chain connects TRBV12-3 or TRBV12-4 to TRBJ2-5; D remains unclear. This CDR3 is 15 amino acids long. Trimming left V 1 base short and J 5 bases short, with 14 bases between. The CDR3 loop reads CASSLVRVPGETQYF. Here the CDR3 DNA reads TGTGCCAGCAGTTTAGTCCGGGTCCCCGGGGAGACCCAGTACTTC.

Regarding this clonotype: No conserved phenylalanine or tryptophan is present at the end of the CDR3, so a read error is the likely explanation. This chain connects TRBV6-2 or TRBV6-3 to TRBJ2-3; the match to TRBD2 covers 12 bases. This CDR3 is built from 18 residues. Germline CDR1 reads MNHEY; CDR2 reads SVGEGT. J gave up 0 bases and V 3 bases, and 7 bases lay outside the gene matches. The CDR3 loop reads CASSYLLAGGTSTDTQYY. The DNA for the CDR3 is TGTGCCAGCAGTTATTTACTAGCGGGGGGAACCAGCACAGATACGCAGTATTAT.

This clonotype turned up a few times. The rearrangement uses TRBV10-3 and TRBJ2-7; TRBD1 is a possible D gene (5 bases). Trimming stripped 6 bases from V and 0 bases from J, with 6 bases between. Germline assignment: CDR1 ENHRY and CDR2 SYGVKD. This CDR3 is 12 amino acids long. The CDR3 DNA is TGTGCCATCAGGGACATCTCCTACGAGCAGTACTTC. Its protein is CAIRDISYEQYF.

This chain uses TRBV7-3 with TRBJ2-5; TRBD1 or TRBD2 may be the D gene (5 bases each). Trimming shortened V by 5 bases and J by 4 bases, and 20 bases separated the two germline ends. The germline CDR1 and CDR2 sequences are SGHTA and FQGTGA. The CDR3 totals 16 residues. The CDR3 region has the DNA TGTGCCAGCAGCCCCGGGGCCTCGCCCTCGGGAGAGACCCAGTACTTC. It codes for CASSPGASPSGETQYF.

This clonotype turned up a few times. The rearrangement uses TRBV5-6 and TRBJ2-7; D is perhaps TRBD1 (5 bases). The length of the CDR3 is 12 residues. Trimming shortened V by 0 bases and J by 6 bases, and 7 bases separated the two germline ends. The germline V gene encodes CDR1 SGHDT and CDR2 YYEEEE. The CDR3 DNA reads as TGTGCCAGCAGCTTGGTTCAGGGCGAGCAGTACGTC. Translating it yields CASSLVQGEQYV.

This clonotype has ten or more counts. The chain joins TRBV12-3 or TRBV12-4 to TRBJ2-3, with unresolved D. The CDR3 is 13 amino acids. V was clipped by 2 bases and J by 4 bases, with 7 bases between them. The CDR3 bases are TGTGCCAGCAGTTTATCCGGGTCAGATACGCAGTATTTT. Protein sequence: CASSLSGSDTQYF.

The sample holds many counts of this clonotype. The rearrangement links TRBV11-1 to TRBJ2-3; no clear D gene. The CDR3 extends over 16 amino acids. Germline V lookup: CDR1 SGHAT, CDR2 FQDESV (reference sequence). Trimming removed 1 base from V and 3 bases from J, with 14 bases in between. CDR3 in DNA: TGTGCCAGCAGCTTAGTGGTAGTCGGGTCGACAGATACGCAGTATTTT. Translated: CASSLVVVGSTDTQYF.

The V gene is TRBV18, the J gene TRBJ2-7; 7 bases match TRBD2. V trimming: 3 bases; J trimming: 2 bases; junction bases outside the gene matches: 4. This CDR3 region has 14 residues. Germline V CDR1 and CDR2: KGHSH, LQKENI. Written as DNA, the CDR3 is TGTGCCAGCTCACCCCTACGGGGGGCCTACGAGCAGTACGTC. It codes for CASSPLRGAYEQYV.

The chain couples TRBV18 to TRBJ1-6; 12 bases line up with TRBD1. The CDR3 length is 20 residues. Germline CDR1 is KGHSH and CDR2 is LQKENI. Trimming cost V 4 bases and J 3 bases; bases outside gene matches: 13. The CDR3: CASSRPIGTGGAYYNSPLHF. For the CDR3, the DNA is TGTGCCAGCTCACGCCCAATCGGGACAGGGGGCGCCTACTATAATTCACCCCTCCACTTT.

This clonotype was observed at least ten times. The V gene is TRBV25-1, the J gene TRBJ2-7; D is unresolved. V was cut by 4 bases and J by 3 bases, with 4 bases left in between. CDR1 is MGHDK and CDR2 is SYGVNS in the germline V gene. The CDR3 covers 11 residues. CDR3 sequence reads: CASSGVYEQYF. In DNA, the CDR3 is TGTGCCAGCAGTGGAGTCTACGAGCAGTACTTC.

This clonotype showed up many times. The rearrangement uses TRBV5-1 and TRBJ2-1; D is tentatively TRBD1 or TRBD2 (5 bases each). CDR3 length: 14 amino acids. The germline V gene encodes CDR1 SGHRS and CDR2 YFSETQ. Trimming left V 2 bases short and J 6 bases short, with 12 bases between. The DNA of the CDR3 is TGCGCCAGCAGCTTTCGCCGGGGCGTCAATGAGCAGTTCTTC. It yields the protein CASSFRRGVNEQFF.

The chain carries TRBV5-6 and TRBJ1-3, with a possible D match to TRBD1 (6 bases). The CDR3 loop spans 17 amino acids. Germline-derived CDR1 and CDR2 are SGHDT and YYEEEE. Trimming stripped 2 bases from V and 4 bases from J, with 19 bases between. The CDR3 region has the DNA TGTGCCAGCAGCTTAATCGGGACAACGGGATCCGGAAACACCATATATTTT. Protein product: CASSLIGTTGSGNTIYF.

This clonotype was detected a few times. The chain combines TRBV7-3 with TRBJ2-1; TRBD2 aligns across 11 bases. J lost 7 bases, V lost 5 bases, and 4 bases had no gene match. Germline loops: CDR1 SGHTA, CDR2 FQGTGA. This CDR3 is 14 amino acids long. In DNA form, the CDR3 reads TGTGCCAGCAGCCTTAGCGGGGGGGGGAATGAGCAGTTCTTC. Its translation: CASSLSGGGNEQFF.